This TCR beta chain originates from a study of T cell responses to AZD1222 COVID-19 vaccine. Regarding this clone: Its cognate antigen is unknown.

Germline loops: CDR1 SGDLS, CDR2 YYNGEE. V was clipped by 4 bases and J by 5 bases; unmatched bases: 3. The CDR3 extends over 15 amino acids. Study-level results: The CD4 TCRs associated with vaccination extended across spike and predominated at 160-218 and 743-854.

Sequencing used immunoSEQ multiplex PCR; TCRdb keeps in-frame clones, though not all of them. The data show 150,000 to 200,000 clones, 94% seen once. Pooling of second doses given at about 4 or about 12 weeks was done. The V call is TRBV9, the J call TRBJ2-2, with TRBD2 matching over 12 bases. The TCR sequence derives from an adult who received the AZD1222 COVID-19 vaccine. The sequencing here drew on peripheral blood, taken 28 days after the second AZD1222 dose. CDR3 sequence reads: CASSTSGRPTGELFF. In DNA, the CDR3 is TGTGCCAGCAGCACTAGCGGGAGGCCTACCGGGGAGCTGTTTTTT.